This T cell receptor beta chain is from a study of blood T cell repertoires in COVID-19. Background on the study: Acute and convalescent COVID-19 samples came from the United States, Italy and Spain.

This clone has a single count. In the authors' methods: It was from reference gene primer amplification that nucleated cell counts were estimated. Produced via immunoSEQ multiplex PCR; TCRdb's table is partial and in-frame only. The DNA gave D and trimming, while V, J and clone size come from that table. The data show under 350,000 clones, roughly 85% seen once. Germline CDR1 reads PRHDT; CDR2 reads FYEKMQ (reference sequence). This CDR3 is 12 amino acids long. Trimming took 0 bases from V and 7 from J, leaving 6 bases between them. V usage is TRBV13 and J usage is TRBJ1-1; D is unresolved. Material for sequencing was peripheral blood. This receptor was taken from a woman aged 45 to 65 who had recovered from COVID-19. The CDR3: CASSLGGSEAFF. The CDR3 DNA follows: TGTGCCAGCAGCTTAGGCGGGAGTGAAGCTTTCTTT.